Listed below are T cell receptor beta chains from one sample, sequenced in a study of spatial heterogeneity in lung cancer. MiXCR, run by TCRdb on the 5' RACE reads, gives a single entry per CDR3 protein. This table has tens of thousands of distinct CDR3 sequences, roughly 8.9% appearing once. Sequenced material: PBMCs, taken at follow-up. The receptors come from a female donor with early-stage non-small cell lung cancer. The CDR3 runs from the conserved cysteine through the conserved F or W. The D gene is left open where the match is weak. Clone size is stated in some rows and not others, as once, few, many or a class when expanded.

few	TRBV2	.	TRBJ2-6	CASIPGYGANVLTF	TGTGCCAGCATCCCCGGTTATGGGGCCAACGTCCTGACTTTC
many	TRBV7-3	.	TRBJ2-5	CASSPRFTGVETQYF	TGTGCCAGCAGCCCTCGGTTCACGGGGGTGGAGACCCAGTACTTC
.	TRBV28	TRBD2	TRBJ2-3	CASPPSGSTDTQYF	TGTGCCAGCCCCCCTAGCGGGAGTACAGATACGCAGTATTTT
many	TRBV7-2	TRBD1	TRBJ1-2	CASNSGTGKGYYGYTF	TGTGCCAGCAACTCCGGGACAGGGAAGGGTTATTACGGCTACACCTTC
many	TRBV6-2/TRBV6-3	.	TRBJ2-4	CASSYRAGAKNIQYF	TGTGCCAGCAGTTACCGAGCGGGAGCCAAAAACATTCAGTACTTC
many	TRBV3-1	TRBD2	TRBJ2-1	CASSQLAGGSPEQFF	TGTGCCAGCAGCCAGCTAGCGGGAGGGTCCCCTGAGCAGTTCTTC
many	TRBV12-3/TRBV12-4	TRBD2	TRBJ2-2	CASSPTLSGSHGELFF	TGTGCCAGCAGTCCCACTTTAAGCGGGAGTCACGGGGAGCTGTTTTTT
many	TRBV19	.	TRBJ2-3	CASSQDGSTDTQYF	TGTGCCAGTAGTCAAGACGGGAGCACAGATACGCAGTATTTT
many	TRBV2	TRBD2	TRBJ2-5	CAGRDLQETQYF	TGTGCCGGGAGGGATTTACAAGAGACCCAGTACTTC
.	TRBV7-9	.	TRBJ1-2	CASSPSFGYTF	TGTGCCAGCAGCCCGTCGTTTGGCTACACCTTC
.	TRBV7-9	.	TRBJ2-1	CASSLKTTNEQFF	TGTGCCAGCAGCTTAAAGACGACTAATGAGCAGTTCTTC
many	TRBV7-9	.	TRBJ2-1	CASSLNSVLEQFF	TGTGCCAGCAGCTTGAATTCGGTACTTGAGCAGTTCTTC
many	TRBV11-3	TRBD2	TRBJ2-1	CASSLGASGSYNEQFF	TGTGCCAGCAGCTTAGGGGCTAGCGGGAGCTACAATGAGCAGTTCTTC
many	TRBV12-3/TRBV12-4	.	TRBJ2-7	CASTQGTSGYEQYF	TGTGCCAGCACTCAGGGCACCAGCGGCTACGAGCAGTACTTC
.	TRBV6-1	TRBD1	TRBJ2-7	CASSEYRGNYEQYF	TGTGCCAGCAGTGAATACAGGGGAAACTACGAGCAGTACTTC
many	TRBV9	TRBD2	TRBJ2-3	CASSLRLAGGRTDTQYF	TGTGCCAGCAGCCTCCGACTAGCGGGAGGTCGCACAGATACGCAGTATTTT
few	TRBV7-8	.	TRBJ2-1	CASSLGAGPPRKFF	TGTGCCAGCAGCTTAGGGGCGGGTCCCCCGAGAAAGTTCTTC
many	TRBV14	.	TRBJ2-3	CASSQLLASTLTDTQYF	TGTGCCAGCAGCCAATTGCTAGCTAGTACCTTAACAGATACGCAGTATTTT
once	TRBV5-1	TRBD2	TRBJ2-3	CASSPRGLAGADTQYF	TGCGCCAGCAGCCCCCGGGGACTAGCGGGCGCAGATACGCAGTATTTT
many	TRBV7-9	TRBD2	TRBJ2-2	CASSPSGSWTGELFF	TGTGCCAGCAGCCCGAGCGGGAGTTGGACCGGGGAGCTGTTTTTT
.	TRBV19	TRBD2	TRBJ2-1	CASRTASGKNEQFF	TGTGCCAGTAGGACAGCTAGCGGGAAAAATGAGCAGTTCTTC
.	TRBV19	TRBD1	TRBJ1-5	CATGDRGRQPQHF	TGTGCCACCGGGGACAGGGGTCGGCAGCCCCAGCATTTT
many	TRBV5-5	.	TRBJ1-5	CASSGGTPEGGPQHF	TGTGCCAGCAGCGGCGGGACGCCCGAGGGGGGGCCCCAGCATTTT
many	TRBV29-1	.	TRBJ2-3	CSVRQASTDTQYF	TGCAGCGTTCGACAGGCGAGCACAGATACGCAGTATTTT
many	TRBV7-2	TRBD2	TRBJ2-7	CASSPNALAGELGYYEQYF	TGTGCCAGCAGCCCGAACGCACTAGCGGGAGAATTAGGATACTACGAGCAGTACTTC
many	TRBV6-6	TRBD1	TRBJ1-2	CASSSSLGGQGGYGYTF	TGTGCCAGCAGTTCCTCCCTAGGGGGACAGGGGGGCTATGGCTACACCTTC
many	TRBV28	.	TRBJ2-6	CATSDRPSGANVLTF	TGTGCCACCTCGGACCGGCCCTCTGGGGCCAACGTCCTGACTTTC
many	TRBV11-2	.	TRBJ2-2	CASNDLGFSPTGELFF	TGTGCCAGCAACGACCTGGGCTTCTCCCCCACCGGGGAGCTGTTTTTT
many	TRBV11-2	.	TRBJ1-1	CASSLDQGLLTEAFF	TGTGCCAGCAGCTTAGATCAGGGTCTGTTAACTGAAGCTTTCTTT
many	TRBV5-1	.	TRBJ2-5	CASSFLVGVQETQYF	TGCGCCAGCAGCTTTCTAGTTGGGGTCCAAGAGACCCAGTACTTC
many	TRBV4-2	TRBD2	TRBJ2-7	CASSLETASGSSYEQYF	TGTGCCAGCAGCCTAGAAACGGCTAGCGGGAGCTCCTACGAGCAGTACTTC
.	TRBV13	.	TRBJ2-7	CASSRGVLEQYF	TGTGCCAGCAGCCGAGGAGTTCTCGAGCAGTACTTC
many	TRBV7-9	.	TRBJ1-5	CASSVRGDQPQHF	TGTGCCAGCAGCGTCCGGGGGGATCAGCCCCAGCATTTT
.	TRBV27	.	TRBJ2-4	CASSQNAKNIQYF	TGTGCCAGCAGCCAGAACGCCAAAAACATTCAGTACTTC
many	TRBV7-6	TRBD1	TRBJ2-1	CASSSTGGEQFF	TGTGCCAGCAGCTCGACAGGGGGTGAGCAGTTCTTC
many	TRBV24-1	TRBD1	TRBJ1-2	CATSGRDRVGGYTF	TGTGCCACCAGTGGTCGGGACAGGGTCGGCGGCTACACCTTC
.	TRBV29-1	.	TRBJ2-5	CSDQRRLGVPETQYF	TGCAGCGACCAGCGGCGTCTAGGAGTACCAGAGACCCAGTACTTC
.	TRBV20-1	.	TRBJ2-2	CSANRASDTGELFF	TGCAGTGCTAACAGGGCTTCGGACACCGGGGAGCTGTTTTTT
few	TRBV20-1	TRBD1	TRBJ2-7	CSARDSGQGREQYF	TGCAGTGCTAGAGATTCGGGACAGGGACGGGAGCAGTACTTC
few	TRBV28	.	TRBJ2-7	CASSFPRGRVAYEQYF	TGTGCCAGCAGTTTTCCGCGGGGACGCGTGGCCTACGAGCAGTACTTC
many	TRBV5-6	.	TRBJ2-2	CASSLVRRLRTPNTGELFF	TGTGCCAGCAGCTTAGTCAGGCGACTCAGAACCCCGAACACCGGGGAGCTGTTTTTT
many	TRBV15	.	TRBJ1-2	CATSRDLASYGYTF	TGTGCCACCAGCAGAGATTTGGCATCGTATGGCTACACCTTC
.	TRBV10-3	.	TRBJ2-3	CAISEYRNTPDTQYF	TGTGCCATCAGTGAGTACAGGAATACCCCAGATACGCAGTATTTT
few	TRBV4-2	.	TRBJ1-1	CASSHGDANTEAFF	TGTGCCAGCAGCCACGGGGATGCGAACACTGAAGCTTTCTTT
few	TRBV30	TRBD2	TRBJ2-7	CAWTPRLASSQYEQYF	TGTGCCTGGACACCTCGACTAGCATCATCTCAATACGAGCAGTACTTC
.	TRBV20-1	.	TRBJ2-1	CSARAGLNNEQFF	TGCAGTGCTAGAGCCGGACTCAACAATGAGCAGTTCTTC
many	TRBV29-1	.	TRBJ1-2	CSVDSTSYTF	TGCAGCGTTGACTCTACAAGCTACACCTTC
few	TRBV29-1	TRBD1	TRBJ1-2	CSVGQGPYGYTF	TGCAGCGTAGGACAGGGCCCTTATGGCTACACCTTC
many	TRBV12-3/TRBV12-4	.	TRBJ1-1	CASSLARTEAFF	TGTGCCAGCAGTTTAGCGCGGACAGAAGCTTTCTTT
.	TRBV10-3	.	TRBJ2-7	CAIGGGASTGYEQYF	TGTGCCATCGGTGGCGGAGCCTCCACCGGTTACGAGCAGTACTTC
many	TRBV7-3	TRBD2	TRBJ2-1	CASSSTSGSFNEQFF	TGTGCCAGCAGCTCGACTAGCGGATCCTTCAATGAGCAGTTCTTC
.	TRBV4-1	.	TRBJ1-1	CASSLQGSNTEAFF	TGCGCCAGCAGCTTACAGGGTTCGAACACTGAAGCTTTCTTT
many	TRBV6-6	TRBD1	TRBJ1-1	CASRKDDVRDRVFGTEAFF	TGTGCCAGCAGAAAAGACGACGTCCGGGACAGGGTATTCGGCACTGAAGCTTTCTTT
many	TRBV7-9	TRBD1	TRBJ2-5	CASSVRQGAETQYF	TGTGCCAGCAGCGTCCGACAGGGGGCAGAGACCCAGTACTTC
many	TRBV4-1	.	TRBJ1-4	CASSQLEKLFF	TGCGCCAGCAGCCAGCTCGAAAAACTGTTTTTT
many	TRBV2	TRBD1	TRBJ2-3	CACLPRDRGTDTQYF	TGTGCCTGTCTACCCCGGGACAGAGGGACAGATACGCAGTATTTT
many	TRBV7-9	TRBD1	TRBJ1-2	CASSRWDRGRRGYTF	TGTGCCAGCAGCCGATGGGACAGGGGGCGAAGAGGCTACACCTTC